Given below is one TCR beta chain in context. The antigen is undetermined. The sample originates from a study of long-term antiretroviral therapy in people with HIV. General study points: Subsequent to ART, diversity was augmented yet persisted below that of transplant donor controls. Dominance of pre-ART expanded clones persisted, fluctuating and often declining after ART. On ART adherence, viral resistance or therapy changes, no data were available.

At the survey level, the v3.0 immunoSEQ assay was run. Data came from immunoSEQ multiplex PCR; TCRdb stores just in-frame clones and leaves some out. The table shows roughly 32,000 clones, with approximately 85% occurring only once. J lost 4 bases, V lost 5 bases, and 5 bases had no gene match. CDR1 is SGHTA and CDR2 is FQGNSA in the germline V gene. The CDR3 is made up of 15 amino acids. Prior to DNA extraction, the samples held roughly 1-10 million cryopreserved PBMC. The chain joins TRBV7-2 to TRBJ2-2; 9 bases match TRBD1. The sequence came from a man younger than 35 with HIV. The specimen was unsorted PBMCs, collected about 3.5 years after starting antiretroviral therapy. DNA for the CDR3: TGTGCCAGCAGCCTCACAGGGGGCAGCACCGGGGAGCTGTTTTTT. Encoded protein: CASSLTGGSTGELFF.